One and the same sample provided the 14 T cell receptor beta chains below, sequenced in a study of T cell repertoires in cytomegalovirus infection. TCRdb recomputed calls from the reads with MiXCR, one row per CDR3 protein. The repertoire includes roughly 760,000 distinct CDR3 sequences, roughly a third of them detected once, and about 2.8% sits in the top ten. Sequencing was done on a sample of PBMCs. Receptor source: a human donor in good health (CMV status not recorded). Some clones in this sample may be carry-over from other donors' samples.

This clonotype was detected a few times. The rearrangement links TRBV20-1 to TRBJ1-6, with D hard to call. Germline assignment: CDR1 DFQATT and CDR2 SNEGSKA (reference sequence). The CDR3 has 15 amino acids. Between the trimmed V and J ends, which lost 0 bases and 10 bases, there was a span of 16 bases. The CDR3 reads CSARDRDQGFSPLHF. The CDR3 coding sequence is TGCAGTGCTAGAGATCGAGACCAAGGGTTCTCACCCCTCCACTTT.

This clonotype was seen at least ten times. The genes are TRBV5-1 and TRBJ1-6; D is unclear. CDR3 length: 15 amino acids. Germline V gene sequence: CDR1 SGHRS, CDR2 YFSETQ. With 1 base removed from V and 7 bases from J, the gap between germline ends came to 12 bases. CDR3 sequence: CASSLSGGTNSPLHF. DNA for the CDR3: TGCGCCAGCAGCTTGAGTGGCGGCACAAATTCACCCCTCCACTTT.

The rearrangement links TRBV27 to TRBJ1-5; D ambiguous. V was trimmed by 8 bases and J by 3 bases, leaving 2 bases between them. CDR1 MNHEY and CDR2 SMNVEV come from the germline V gene (reference sequence). The CDR3 spans 10 residues. CDR3 coding DNA: TGTGCCAGCCCCAATCAGCCCCAGCATTTT. Translated: CASPNQPQHF.

This clonotype has a handful of counts. J is TRBJ2-7 and V is TRBV4-1; 7 nucleotides agree with TRBD1. Germline V CDR1 and CDR2: MGHRA, YSYEKL. Trimming at V came to 0 bases and at J to 2 bases, leaving 4 bases not matched to a gene. The CDR3 has 15 amino acids. CDR3 sequence: CASSQEGGDTYEQYF. DNA of the CDR3: TGCGCCAGCAGCCAAGAAGGGGGCGACACCTACGAGCAGTACTTC.

This chain joins TRBV5-4 and TRBJ1-1; D perhaps matches TRBD1 (6 bases). V shed 4 bases and J shed 0 bases, with 16 bases lying between them. CDR1 SGHNT and CDR2 YYREEE come from the germline V gene (reference sequence). The CDR3 consists of 16 residues. Written as DNA, the CDR3 is TGTGCCAGCAGCGGGGCGGACAGAACACTGAACACTGAAGCTTTCTTT. It encodes CASSGADRTLNTEAFF. Looking up the rest from reference TRBV5-4 and TRBJ1-1 gives the full variable domain: ETGVTQSPTHLIKTRGQQVTLRCSSQSGHNTVSWYQQALGQGPQFIFQYYREEENGRGNFPPRFSGLQFPNYSSELNVNALELDDSALYLCASSGADRTLNTEAFFGQGTRLTVV.

The chain joins TRBV5-5 to TRBJ2-5; 15 nucleotides match TRBD2. This CDR3 has 15 amino acids. V shed 3 bases, J shed 5 bases, and the junction held 2 bases outside the gene matches. Germline V gene sequence: CDR1 SGHKS, CDR2 YYEKEE (reference sequence). CDR3: CASSWTSGRVETQYF. CDR3 DNA sequence: TGTGCCAGCAGCTGGACTAGCGGGAGGGTGGAGACCCAGTACTTC. Looking up the rest from reference TRBV5-5 and TRBJ2-5 gives the full variable domain: DAGVTQSPTHLIKTRGQQVTLRCSPISGHKSVSWYQQVLGQGPQFIFQYYEKEERGRGNFPDRFSARQFPNYSSELNVNALLLGDSALYLCASSWTSGRVETQYFGPGTRLLVL.

In its sample, this clonotype was seen a few times. The chain employs TRBV7-9 and TRBJ2-7, with 11 bases lining up with TRBD2. CDR1 and CDR2 (germline): SEHNR, FQNEAQ (reference sequence). CDR3 size: 14 residues. Losses at the gene ends were 2 bases for V and 6 bases for J; bases not matched to a gene: 3. Written as DNA, the CDR3 is TGTGCCAGCAGCTTAACTAGCGGGGGTGGCGAGCAGTACTTC. It codes for CASSLTSGGGEQYF.

J is TRBJ2-2 and V is TRBV7-6; 7 nucleotides agree with TRBD2. Losses at the gene ends were 1 base for V and 2 bases for J; bases not matched to a gene: 4. CDR3 size: 16 residues. Germline V gene lookup returns CDR1 SGHVS and CDR2 FNYEAQ. The CDR3 DNA reads TGTGCCAGCAGCTTAGGGCGGGGGTTCAACACCGGGGAGCTGTTTTTT. Translation gives CASSLGRGFNTGELFF.

This rearrangement joins TRBV9 to TRBJ1-2; D is perhaps TRBD1 (6 bases). The CDR3 has 16 amino acids. Germline V gene data show CDR1 as SGDLS and CDR2 as YYNGEE. Trimming removed 2 bases at V and 1 base at J, with 15 bases between. Here the CDR3 DNA reads TGTGCCAGCAGCGTCGGACAGAAAATCGGTAACTATGGCTACACCTTC. As protein: CASSVGQKIGNYGYTF.

Points on this clonotype: This sequence may be a read error, since a much larger clone differs from it by one base. The chain links TRBV28 to TRBJ2-7, with D perhaps matching TRBD1 or TRBD2 (7 bases each). CDR1 is MDHEN, CDR2 SYDVKM, per germline. The CDR3 length is 12 residues. The CDR3 sequence: CASTQGGYDQYF. The CDR3 nucleotides read TGTGCCAGCACCCAGGGGGGGTACGATCAGTACTTC.

The chain combines TRBV28 with TRBJ2-2, with D uncertain. The germline V gene encodes CDR1 MDHEN and CDR2 SYDVKM. Trimming stripped 8 bases from V and 1 base from J, with 8 bases between. This CDR3 comprises 13 residues. CDR3 coding DNA: TGTGCCAGCCCGACCGAGAACACCGGGGAGCTGTTTTTT. It encodes CASPTENTGELFF.

CDR3 amino acids: CASSGLAESSYEQYF. CDR3 sequence (DNA): TGTGCCAGCTCTGGGTTAGCGGAAAGCTCCTACGAGCAGTACTTC. J is TRBJ2-7 and V is TRBV28, with a tentative D call TRBD2 (6 bases). Trimming left V 8 bases short and J 0 bases short, with 17 bases between. The CDR3 is made up of 15 amino acids. Germline V gene data show CDR1 as MDHEN and CDR2 as SYDVKM.

This chain uses TRBV20-1 with TRBJ2-7; D ambiguous. V was cut by 0 bases and J by 2 bases, with 11 bases left in between. CDR1 is DFQATT, CDR2 SNEGSKA, per germline (reference sequence). The CDR3 runs 14 residues. The CDR3 region is CSARDGLLPYEQYF. The DNA for the CDR3 is TGCAGTGCTAGAGACGGCCTCCTCCCCTACGAGCAGTACTTC.

This clonotype was counted between two and nine times. The chain has TRBV2 and TRBJ2-7, with 9 positions matching TRBD2. Germline values: CDR1 SNHLY, CDR2 FYNNEI. The ends lost 6 bases at V and 5 bases at J; junction bases unmatched: 17. The CDR3 sequence is 17 residues long. CDR3 sequence: CASSRRLAGERLDEQYF. CDR3 bases: TGTGCCAGCAGCAGAAGGTTAGCGGGAGAACGACTAGACGAGCAGTACTTC.